What follows are 26 T cell receptor beta chains derived from one specimen sequenced in a study of OX40 agonist ivuxolimab in advanced cancers. Using immunoSEQ multiplex PCR, the repertoire was profiled, and TCRdb retains in-frame clones only, with some absent. There are around 15,000 clones in the sample; 80% occur only once, and less than 35% lies in the top ten. Sequenced here: CD4+ or CD8+ T cells sorted from blood, sampled in a trial of the OX40 agonist ivuxolimab. The receptors shown here come from an adult with an advanced solid tumor such as melanoma, head and neck, liver or kidney cancer.

The rearrangement joins TRBV27 to TRBJ2-2; D is perhaps TRBD1 (6 bases). Trimming cost V 5 bases and J 2 bases, with 12 bases left between them. Germline CDR1 reads MNHEY; CDR2 reads SMNVEV (reference sequence). The CDR3 runs to 15 residues. The CDR3 DNA sequence: TGTGCCAGCAGTCCATGGACAGCCAACACCGGGGAGCTGTTTTTT. Translating gives CASSPWTANTGELFF.

This clone was seen a few times. The gene calls are TRBV6-6 and TRBJ2-3; D is uncertain. Germline assignment: CDR1 MNHNY and CDR2 SVGAGI (reference sequence). The CDR3 sequence is 14 residues long. V was trimmed by 5 bases and J by 6 bases, leaving 15 bases between them. CDR3 bases: TGTGCCAGCAGTCTGGATGACCCCGTGGATACGCAGTATTTT. Its protein is CASSLDDPVDTQYF.

The chain combines TRBV4-1 with TRBJ1-4; D is ambiguous. CDR1 MGHRA and CDR2 YSYEKL come from the germline V gene. The CDR3 loop spans 14 amino acids. Between the trimmed V and J ends, which lost 4 bases and 14 bases, there was a span of 20 bases. CDR3 amino acids: CASSPRELSMDLFF. CDR3 sequence (DNA): TGCGCCAGCAGCCCTCGGGAACTGAGCATGGATCTGTTTTTT.

The chain combines TRBV11-2 with TRBJ2-3; 7 bases fit TRBD2. This CDR3 is built from 19 residues. The V gene's germline CDR1 is SGHAT and CDR2 FQNNGV. With 5 bases clipped from V and 0 bases from J, the junction kept 17 bases outside the gene matches. CDR3 loop: CASSPPESGASFSTDTQYF. CDR3 nucleotide sequence: TGTGCCAGCAGCCCCCCGGAAAGCGGGGCCTCATTTAGCACAGATACGCAGTATTTT.

The chain carries TRBV10-3 and TRBJ2-7; tentative D call: TRBD2 (6 bases). Between the trimmed V and J ends, which lost 7 bases and 0 bases, there was a span of 10 bases. CDR1 is ENHRY, CDR2 SYGVKD, per germline. There are 13 residues in the CDR3. CDR3 loop: CAIMAGLSYEQYF. Here the CDR3 DNA reads TGTGCCATCATGGCGGGACTCTCCTACGAGCAGTACTTC.

This chain joins TRBV29-1 and TRBJ2-7; no reliable D call. Trimming shortened V by 1 base and J by 5 bases, and 9 bases separated the two germline ends. The CDR3 loop spans 12 amino acids. CDR1 is SQVTM, CDR2 ANQGSEA, per germline. The CDR3 loop is CSVEANGDEQYF. CDR3 DNA sequence: TGCAGCGTTGAAGCAAATGGAGACGAGCAGTACTTC.

Judged by abundance, this clone is medium-sized. This chain links TRBV2 with TRBJ2-7; 9 positions agree with TRBD1. Germline lookup yields CDR1 SNHLY and CDR2 FYNNEI. The CDR3 spans 14 residues. The V segment lost 3 bases and the J segment 2 bases; nucleotides outside the gene matches: 2. The CDR3 region is CASSDRDRAYEQYF. DNA of the CDR3: TGTGCCAGCAGTGACCGGGACAGGGCCTACGAGCAGTACTTC. The full variable domain, completed using reference TRBV2 and TRBJ2-7, is EPEVTQTPSHQVTQMGQEVILRCVPISNHLYFYWYRQILGQKVEFLVSFYNNEISEKSEIFDDQFSVERPDGSNFTLKIRSTKLEDSAMYFCASSDRDRAYEQYFGPGTRLTVT.

This clone showed up just once. The chain has TRBV11-2 and TRBJ1-5; TRBD1 is a possible D gene (5 bases). The CDR3 runs to 15 residues. Per the germline V gene, CDR1 is SGHAT and CDR2 is FQNNGV. Between the trimmed V and J ends, which lost 0 bases and 6 bases, there was a span of 12 bases. DNA of the CDR3: TGTGCCAGCAGCTTAGATGGAGGGACGGGTCAGCCCCAGCATTTT. Translating it yields CASSLDGGTGQPQHF.

The chain joins TRBV7-9 to TRBJ1-2; a weak D match, TRBD1 (5 bases). V lost 8 bases to trimming and J lost 4 bases, with 8 bases between them. The CDR3 is made up of 11 amino acids. The V gene's germline CDR1 is SEHNR and CDR2 FQNEAQ (reference sequence). CDR3 sequence reads: CASSTVYGYTF. For the CDR3, the DNA is TGTGCCAGCTCGACAGTCTATGGCTACACCTTC.

The rearrangement uses TRBV4-2 and TRBJ1-4, with D possibly TRBD1 on 5 matching bases. Germline CDR1 reads LGHNA; CDR2 reads YNFKEQ. Trimming took off 0 bases at V and 5 bases at J, with 13 bases between the two ends. CDR3 length: 16 residues. This CDR3 reads CASSQERGMPNEKLFF. CDR3 DNA: TGTGCCAGCAGCCAAGAACGGGGGATGCCGAATGAAAAACTGTTTTTT.

This clone was seen once. The chain has TRBV7-6 and TRBJ2-1, with a possible D match to TRBD2 (7 bases). The length of the CDR3 is 16 residues. Germline V lookup: CDR1 SGHVS, CDR2 FNYEAQ. V was trimmed by 5 bases and J by 2 bases, leaving 16 bases between them. CDR3 sequence: CASSVNQGRAYNEQFF. CDR3 nucleotides: TGTGCCAGCAGCGTTAATCAGGGGAGGGCCTACAATGAGCAGTTCTTC.

This clone was detected once. The chain carries TRBV5-1 and TRBJ1-1; 10 nucleotides align to TRBD1. CDR3 length: 14 residues. Germline CDR1 is SGHRS and CDR2 is YFSETQ. V lost 4 bases, J lost 10 bases, and 10 bases stayed unmatched. CDR3 bases: TGCGCCAGCAGCGACCGGGACAGGGGACCGGCAGCTTTCTTT. Encoded protein: CASSDRDRGPAAFF. The full variable domain, in which reference TRBV5-1 and TRBJ1-1 provide the parts outside the CDR3, is KAGVTQTPRYLIKTRGQQVTLSCSPISGHRSVSWYQQTPGQGLQFLFEYFSETQRNKGNFPGRFSGRQFSNSRSEMNVSTLELGDSALYLCASSDRDRGPAAFFGQGTRLTVV.

This chain joins TRBV4-2 and TRBJ2-7, with D possibly matching TRBD2 (5 bases). This CDR3 contains 14 residues. Germline CDR1 and CDR2: LGHNA and YNFKEQ. Trimming took 0 bases from V and 1 from J, leaving 7 bases between them. For the CDR3, the DNA is TGTGCCAGCAGCCAAGAGGACTGGTCCTACGAGCAGTACTTC. Translated: CASSQEDWSYEQYF.

Note on this clone: Being one base from a much bigger clone, this may be a read error. Because the CDR3 is missing its conserved closing phenylalanine or tryptophan, this is likely a read error. The chain uses TRBV7-3 and TRBJ1-2, with D perhaps matching TRBD1 (5 bases). The CDR3 has 17 amino acids. The germline V gene encodes CDR1 SGHTA and CDR2 FQGTGA. With 2 bases removed from V and 5 bases from J, the gap between germline ends came to 21 bases. The CDR3: CASSLGPSLGGTYGYTL. The CDR3 nucleotides read TGTGCCAGCAGCTTAGGCCCCTCGCTCGGGGGAACATATGGCTACACCCTC.

The chain employs TRBV4-3 and TRBJ1-2; D not resolved. The CDR3 extends over 14 amino acids. Germline CDR1 and CDR2: LGHNA and YSLEER. V was clipped by 4 bases and J by 6 bases, with 15 bases between them. The CDR3 nucleotides are TGCGCCAGCAGCCGGAGGTTGGAGGTAGATGGCTACACCTTC. This sequence encodes CASSRRLEVDGYTF.

This chain uses TRBV27 with TRBJ1-4; maybe TRBD1 (6 bases). This CDR3 is 14 amino acids long. Germline CDR1 reads MNHEY; CDR2 reads SMNVEV (reference sequence). V was cut by 5 bases and J by 8 bases, with 15 bases left in between. The CDR3 bases are TGTGCCAGCAGTCTACAGGGCGGTGGAGAAAAACTGTTTTTT. The encoded protein is CASSLQGGGEKLFF.

The chain links TRBV11-2 to TRBJ1-1; maybe TRBD1 (6 bases). The germline V gene encodes CDR1 SGHAT and CDR2 FQNNGV. The CDR3 is 15 residues long. The V end was cut by 5 bases, the J end by 1 base, with 14 bases between. CDR3 sequence (DNA): TGTGCCAGCAGCGTAGGGGGACTTCGGAACACTGAAGCTTTCTTT. As protein: CASSVGGLRNTEAFF.

The genes are TRBV29-1 and TRBJ1-2, with a possible D match to TRBD1 (6 bases). Germline lookup yields CDR1 SQVTM and CDR2 ANQGSEA. Trimming took off 1 base at V and 5 bases at J, with 17 bases between the two ends. CDR3 length: 15 residues. The CDR3 bases are TGCAGCGTTGAAGGGCAACAGGGTTTTATTTATGGCTACACCTTC. Encoded protein: CSVEGQQGFIYGYTF. The full variable domain, rest sourced from reference TRBV29-1 and TRBJ1-2, is SAVISQKPSRDICQRGTSLTIQCQVDSQVTMMFWYRQQPGQSLTLIATANQGSEATYESGFVIDKFPISRPNLTFSTLTVSNMSPEDSSIYLCSVEGQQGFIYGYTFGSGTRLTVV.

V is TRBV6-5 and J is TRBJ2-1, with D possibly matching TRBD1 (5 bases). CDR1 and CDR2 from the germline V gene are MNHEY and SVGAGI. The CDR3 extends over 13 amino acids. Trimming took 8 bases from V and 0 from J, leaving 8 bases between them. CDR3 DNA: TGTGCCAGCGGGGCCAGCTCCTACAATGAGCAGTTCTTC. Amino acid sequence: CASGASSYNEQFF.

This chain connects TRBV27 to TRBJ2-2; possible D gene TRBD2, 5 bases. V dropped 2 bases and J dropped 0 bases, with 13 bases sitting between them. This CDR3 region has 17 residues. Germline CDR1 is MNHEY and CDR2 is SMNVEV (reference sequence). CDR3 in amino acids: CASSLGLGPANTGELFF. The CDR3 bases are TGTGCCAGCAGTTTAGGACTCGGGCCCGCGAACACCGGGGAGCTGTTTTTT.

The CDR3 protein is CASSASRDANVLTF. In DNA form, the CDR3 reads TGTGCCAGCAGCGCCAGCCGGGACGCCAACGTCCTGACTTTC. The chain joins TRBV7-9 to TRBJ2-6; D is tentatively TRBD1 or TRBD2 (5 bases each). This CDR3 has 14 residues. Germline V CDR1 and CDR2: SEHNR, FQNEAQ (reference sequence). Trimming stripped 5 bases from V and 7 bases from J, with 12 bases between.

The CDR3 spells CASSLQDAGVYGYTF. In nucleotides, the CDR3 is TGTGCCAGCAGCTTACAGGACGCCGGCGTCTATGGCTACACCTTC. The chain joins TRBV5-8 to TRBJ1-2, with D tentatively TRBD1 (5 bases). Germline V lookup: CDR1 SGHTS, CDR2 YDEGEE. V gave up 2 bases and J gave up 4 bases, with 15 bases separating them. The CDR3 loop spans 15 amino acids.

V gene TRBV29-1 combines with J gene TRBJ1-5; 9 bases are shared with TRBD1. Germline loops: CDR1 SQVTM, CDR2 ANQGSEA. Losses at the gene ends were 0 bases for V and 6 bases for J; bases not matched to a gene: 3. The CDR3 contains 14 residues. The CDR3 here is CSVEDPTGGQPQHF. In DNA form, the CDR3 reads TGCAGCGTTGAAGACCCGACAGGGGGTCAGCCCCAGCATTTT.

The rearrangement links TRBV12-5 to TRBJ1-1, with 7 bases that match TRBD1. This CDR3 spans 16 amino acids. Germline values: CDR1 LGHNT, CDR2 FRNRAP. The J segment lost 5 bases and the V segment lost 2 bases, leaving 11 bases of the junction unmatched. The CDR3: CASGLPYLAGGTEAFF. The DNA for the CDR3 is TGTGCTAGTGGTTTGCCTTACCTGGCAGGGGGGACTGAAGCTTTCTTT.

There are a few counts of this clone. This chain links TRBV30 with TRBJ2-3; 8 bases line up with TRBD2. V shed 0 bases and J 1 base; nucleotides not matched to a gene: 6. The CDR3 consists of 16 residues. Germline V lookup: CDR1 GTSNPN, CDR2 SVGIG (reference sequence). The CDR3: CAWSVGAGGRTDTQYF. DNA for the CDR3: TGTGCCTGGAGTGTAGGCGCGGGGGGCCGCACAGATACGCAGTATTTT.

The chain joins TRBV27 to TRBJ2-7; TRBD1 or TRBD2 may be the D gene (6 bases each). The CDR3 has 17 residues. CDR1 is MNHEY, CDR2 SMNVEV, per germline (reference sequence). Trimming removed 0 bases from V and 1 base from J, with 16 bases in between. As DNA, the CDR3 is TGTGCCAGCAGTTTATCGTTAGGTGGGGGGCTATCCTACGAGCAGTACTTC. This translates into CASSLSLGGGLSYEQYF.